The 27 T cell receptor beta chains reported below all come from one sample, sequenced in a study of cytomegalovirus exposure and HLA in healthy donors. With 60 Vbeta and 13 Jbeta primers, the PCR was carried out. The data were produced by immunoSEQ multiplex PCR, yet TCRdb's version contains in-frame clones alone and is incomplete. This table holds approximately 150,000 clones, about three quarters found once. Sequencing was performed on PBMCs. Receptors were obtained from a man aged 25-45 years in good health and CMV-seropositive.

The rearrangement links TRBV6-6 to TRBJ1-2; no reliable D call. CDR3 length equals 15 residues. The V end was cut by 0 bases, the J end by 3 bases, with 11 bases between. CDR1 is MNHNY and CDR2 is SVGAGI in the germline V gene (reference sequence). The CDR3 reads CASSYSGRSDYGYTF. The CDR3 nucleotides are TGTGCCAGCAGTTACTCCGGCAGGTCCGACTATGGCTACACCTTC.

V and J are TRBV29-1 and TRBJ1-4; a possible D gene is TRBD1 (6 bases). Germline CDR1 is SQVTM and CDR2 is ANQGSEA. This CDR3 is 15 amino acids long. V lost 3 bases and J 0 bases, leaving 11 bases between the germline ends. The CDR3 reads CSVEGGPSTNEKLFF. The CDR3 DNA is TGCAGCGTTGAGGGGGGGCCCTCAACTAATGAAAAACTGTTTTTT.

The V call is TRBV9, the J call TRBJ2-3, with 10 bases aligning to TRBD1. This CDR3 is built from 17 residues. Germline V gene lookup returns CDR1 SGDLS and CDR2 YYNGEE. Trimming at V came to 2 bases and at J to 1 base, leaving 7 bases not matched to a gene. CDR3 protein: CASSVLTGTGGTDTQYF. The CDR3 DNA is TGTGCCAGCAGCGTTCTAACCGGGACAGGGGGCACAGATACGCAGTATTTT.

This clone was counted only a few times. V usage is TRBV19 and J usage is TRBJ2-7, with 7 bases aligning to TRBD1. Germline V lookup: CDR1 LNHDA, CDR2 SQIVND (reference sequence). The trim removed 5 bases at V and 7 bases at J, leaving 8 bases unmatched. The CDR3 is made up of 13 amino acids. CDR3 DNA: TGTGCCAGTAGTGTGACAGGGTTGGGAGAGCAGTACTTC. Protein product: CASSVTGLGEQYF.

The chain is built from TRBV27 and TRBJ2-7; TRBD1 is a possible D gene (6 bases). Trimming removed 2 bases from V and 4 bases from J, with 9 bases in between. The germline gives CDR1 MNHEY, CDR2 SMNVEV (reference sequence). The CDR3 runs 13 residues. CDR3 bases: TGTGCCAGCAGTTTAAAACAGGGTTACGAGCAGTACTTC. Protein sequence: CASSLKQGYEQYF.

This clone was observed a few times. This rearrangement joins TRBV4-2 to TRBJ1-6; possible D gene TRBD1, 6 bases. Per the germline V gene, CDR1 is LGHNA and CDR2 is YNFKEQ. With 0 bases removed from V and 9 bases from J, the gap between germline ends came to 15 bases. The CDR3 runs to 16 residues. This chain's CDR3 is CASSQDPGGQGSPLHF. The CDR3 bases are TGTGCCAGCAGCCAAGATCCGGGGGGGCAGGGTTCACCCCTCCACTTT.

The V gene is TRBV4-1, the J gene TRBJ1-1; a weak D match, TRBD1 (5 bases). The length of the CDR3 is 15 residues. V was clipped by 1 base and J by 2 bases, with 11 bases between them. From germline, CDR1 is MGHRA and CDR2 YSYEKL. This CDR3 reads CASSQAPGYNTEAFF. CDR3 sequence (DNA): TGCGCCAGCAGCCAAGCTCCAGGGTATAACACTGAAGCTTTCTTT.

This clone has more than one count but fewer than ten. This chain joins TRBV2 and TRBJ1-5, with D unresolved. This CDR3 comprises 15 residues. Trimming removed 8 bases from V and 2 bases from J, with 16 bases in between. CDR1 and CDR2 from the germline V gene are SNHLY and FYNNEI. CDR3 sequence reads: CASEGGREGNQPQHF. CDR3 nucleotide sequence: TGTGCCAGCGAGGGAGGGCGGGAAGGCAATCAGCCCCAGCATTTT.

This rearrangement joins TRBV28 to TRBJ1-5, with D perhaps matching TRBD1 (5 bases). The ends were cut back, 6 bases at V and 1 base at J, with 16 bases in the middle. CDR3 length: 16 residues. Germline assignment: CDR1 MDHEN and CDR2 SYDVKM. For the CDR3, the DNA is TGTGCCAGCAGGGACAACCTCGGGGGAAGCAATCAGCCCCAGCATTTT. Translated: CASRDNLGGSNQPQHF.

This clone turned up a few times. The chain is built from TRBV2 and TRBJ2-7; a possible D gene is TRBD2 (7 bases). Germline-derived CDR1 and CDR2 are SNHLY and FYNNEI. The germline V and J ends were trimmed by 7 bases and 4 bases, with 11 bases remaining between them. The CDR3 extends over 12 amino acids. The CDR3 sequence: CASKGGIYEQYF. In nucleotides, the CDR3 is TGTGCCAGCAAGGGGGGGATATACGAGCAGTACTTC. The variable domain in full, with the rest retrieved from reference TRBV2 and TRBJ2-7, is EPEVTQTPSHQVTQMGQEVILRCVPISNHLYFYWYRQILGQKVEFLVSFYNNEISEKSEIFDDQFSVERPDGSNFTLKIRSTKLEDSAMYFCASKGGIYEQYFGPGTRLTVT.

The rearrangement joins TRBV29-1 to TRBJ2-2; tentative D call: TRBD2 (5 bases). This CDR3 spans 13 amino acids. Trimming cost V 7 bases and J 0 bases, with 9 bases left between them. CDR1 is SQVTM and CDR2 is ANQGSEA in the germline V gene. DNA of the CDR3: TGCAGCGGGCGGGTAACGAACACCGGGGAGCTGTTTTTT. Residues: CSGRVTNTGELFF.

This sequence joins TRBV11-3 and TRBJ1-6; possible D gene TRBD1, 5 bases. The CDR3 contains 13 residues. Germline V CDR1 and CDR2: SGHNT, YENEEA. V was cut by 6 bases and J by 6 bases, with 9 bases left in between. CDR3 nucleotide sequence: TGTGCCAGCAGAGGCAGGGCTAATTCACCCCTCCACTTT. Translation: CASRGRANSPLHF.

The genes are TRBV5-4 and TRBJ2-4, with a weak D call TRBD2 (6 bases). Germline-derived CDR1 and CDR2 are SGHNT and YYREEE (reference sequence). V was cut by 4 bases and J by 5 bases, with 16 bases left in between. The CDR3 runs 15 residues. The CDR3 protein is CASSGGGNGENIQYF. In DNA, the CDR3 is TGTGCCAGCAGCGGTGGCGGGAATGGGGAAAACATTCAGTACTTC.

For this clone: The same CDR3 is also encoded by other DNA sequences in this sample. V usage is TRBV6-5 and J usage is TRBJ2-3; the D gene is possibly TRBD1 (6 bases). Trimming removed 3 bases from V and 1 base from J, with 11 bases in between. The CDR3 runs 15 residues. Germline V gene lookup returns CDR1 MNHEY and CDR2 SVGAGI. The chain's CDR3 is CASSYSRQGTDTQYF. CDR3 DNA sequence: TGTGCCAGCAGTTATTCCCGACAGGGCACAGATACGCAGTATTTT.

The gene calls are TRBV27 and TRBJ2-1; TRBD1 matches at 10 bases. The J segment lost 8 bases and the V segment lost 9 bases, leaving 10 bases of the junction unmatched. The germline V gene has CDR1 MNHEY and CDR2 SMNVEV (reference sequence). The CDR3 has 14 residues. The CDR3 region has the DNA TGTGCCAGGTCCGGGACAGGGGACGGCGATGAGCAGTTCTTC. Protein sequence: CARSGTGDGDEQFF.

This clone has only a few counts. The chain recombines TRBV19 with TRBJ2-3; 7 bases match TRBD1. The germline V gene has CDR1 LNHDA and CDR2 SQIVND (reference sequence). The CDR3 consists of 14 residues. Unmatched junction bases numbered 5, after V lost 7 bases and J lost 1 base. CDR3 residues: CASTRGQGTDTQYF. CDR3 in DNA: TGTGCCAGTACCAGAGGACAGGGCACAGATACGCAGTATTTT.

V is TRBV5-1 and J is TRBJ2-7; 10 nucleotides align to TRBD1. Germline V gene lookup returns CDR1 SGHRS and CDR2 YFSETQ. V lost 3 bases and J lost 3; bases outside the gene matches: 3. The CDR3 extends over 14 amino acids. The CDR3 protein is CASSSRDRGYEQYF. Here the CDR3 DNA reads TGCGCCAGCAGCTCCCGGGACAGGGGCTACGAGCAGTACTTC.

Here the CDR3 DNA reads TGCGCCAGCTCCGATTCGCCAGGGACTGGCTACTCCTTTTACGAGCAGTACTTC. Its protein product is CASSDSPGTGYSFYEQYF. The chain couples TRBV5-1 to TRBJ2-7, with D tentatively TRBD2 (6 bases). V shed 7 bases and J shed 4 bases, with 30 bases lying between them. CDR3 length equals 18 residues. Germline values: CDR1 SGHRS, CDR2 YFSETQ.

This clone was seen only once. CDR3 sequence reads: CASSQVTGGHYGYTF. The CDR3 DNA sequence: TGCGCCAGCAGCCAAGTTACAGGCGGACACTATGGCTACACCTTC. The J gene is TRBJ1-2, the V gene TRBV4-1, with D perhaps TRBD1 (5 bases). The CDR3 extends over 15 amino acids. V was pared by 1 base and J by 3 bases, with 12 bases between. Germline V lookup: CDR1 MGHRA, CDR2 YSYEKL.

The V gene is TRBV9, the J gene TRBJ2-3; 10 nucleotides agree with TRBD2. V was clipped by 3 bases and J by 2 bases; unmatched bases: 6. CDR3 size: 16 residues. Germline loops: CDR1 SGDLS, CDR2 YYNGEE. Here the CDR3 DNA reads TGTGCCAGCAGCGGATTAGCGGGAGGTTCCACAGATACGCAGTATTTT. Its protein product is CASSGLAGGSTDTQYF.

The chain employs TRBV5-1 and TRBJ2-2; 9 positions agree with TRBD2. Germline loops: CDR1 SGHRS, CDR2 YFSETQ. With V trimmed by 4 bases and J by 2 bases, 3 bases remained unmatched. The CDR3 loop spans 15 amino acids. CDR3 nucleotides: TGCGCCAGCAGCGGAGCGGGAGGAAACACCGGGGAGCTGTTTTTT. Translating it yields CASSGAGGNTGELFF.

The chain has TRBV5-1 and TRBJ2-4; tentative D call: TRBD2 (8 bases). CDR1 SGHRS and CDR2 YFSETQ come from the germline V gene. V lost 0 bases, J lost 7 bases, and 17 bases lay in between. The CDR3 totals 16 residues. This chain's CDR3 is CASSLAGRAGGNIQYF. The DNA for the CDR3 is TGCGCCAGCAGCTTGGCCGGGAGGGCAGGGGGGAACATTCAGTACTTC.

The V gene is TRBV6-5, the J gene TRBJ1-1; D remains ambiguous. There are 11 residues in the CDR3. The germline V and J ends were trimmed by 6 bases and 4 bases, with 6 bases remaining between them. Germline loops: CDR1 MNHEY, CDR2 SVGAGI. The CDR3 bases are TGTGCCAGCAGAGAGGGCACTGAAGCTTTCTTT. This codes for CASREGTEAFF.

The chain joins TRBV9 to TRBJ1-2; possible D gene TRBD1, 6 bases. V gave up 2 bases and J gave up 6 bases, with 17 bases separating them. CDR3 length: 15 amino acids. Germline V gene data show CDR1 as SGDLS and CDR2 as YYNGEE. CDR3 sequence: CASSVTSGGHNGYTF. The CDR3 DNA reads as TGTGCCAGCAGCGTGACGAGCGGGGGGCACAATGGCTACACCTTC.

V is TRBV30 and J is TRBJ2-7; maybe TRBD2 (5 bases). Trimming left V 5 bases short and J 7 bases short, with 18 bases between. The CDR3 is 13 amino acids. CDR1 is GTSNPN, CDR2 SVGIG, per germline (reference sequence). CDR3 loop: CAWGLVEGSEQYF. In DNA, the CDR3 is TGTGCCTGGGGCCTAGTAGAGGGCTCGGAGCAGTACTTC. Together with reference TRBV30 and TRBJ2-7, the CDR3 gives the full variable domain: SQTIHQWPATLVQPVGSPLSLECTVEGTSNPNLYWYRQAAGRGLQLLFYSVGIGQISSEVPQNLSASRPQDRQFILSSKKLLLSDSGFYLCAWGLVEGSEQYFGPGTRLTVT.

CDR3 DNA: TGTGCCAGCAGCTCCCCGGGGCAGGGGAAAGAGACCCAGTACTTC. Its translation is CASSSPGQGKETQYF. The V and J genes are TRBV28 and TRBJ2-5; a possible D gene is TRBD1 (6 bases). The CDR3 sequence is 15 residues long. Germline CDR1 is MDHEN and CDR2 is SYDVKM. V lost 6 bases to trimming and J lost 3 bases, with 17 bases between them.

The V and J genes are TRBV10-3 and TRBJ1-5; 7 bases fit TRBD1. Germline V lookup: CDR1 ENHRY, CDR2 SYGVKD. CDR3 length: 15 residues. Trimming removed 4 bases from V and 6 bases from J; junction bases left unmatched: 9. The chain's CDR3 is CAISVGGSRSQPQHF. DNA of the CDR3: TGTGCCATCAGTGTAGGGGGCAGCCGGAGTCAGCCCCAGCATTTT.